One and the same sample provided the 24 T cell receptor beta chains below, sequenced in a study of naive and memory T cell subsets. Four PCR rounds used nested alpha and beta constant region primers plus the SP2 primer. TCRdb called the 5' RACE reads again in MiXCR, with one record for every CDR3 protein. The sample contains 50,000 to 65,000 distinct CDR3 sequences, 7.6% of which appear only once. TCR cDNA received a 3' ligated oligonucleotide that carried a UMI. These receptors all come from a female donor in good health.

This clonotype occurred many times. This rearrangement joins TRBV29-1 to TRBJ2-5, with D perhaps TRBD1 or TRBD2 (5 bases each). Germline CDR1 SQVTM, CDR2 ANQGSEA. V lost 5 bases to trimming and J lost 3 bases, with 16 bases between them. The CDR3 is 14 residues long. CDR3: CSVYSGTSEETQYF. The DNA for the CDR3 is TGCAGCGTTTACTCCGGGACCTCGGAAGAGACCCAGTACTTC.

In this sample, this clonotype turned up many times. This rearrangement joins TRBV12-3 or TRBV12-4 to TRBJ1-3; D is uncertain. Trimming shortened V by 2 bases and J by 0 bases, and 11 bases separated the two germline ends. The CDR3 runs 16 residues. The CDR3 region is CASSLSFGVSGNTIYF. As DNA, the CDR3 is TGTGCCAGCAGTTTATCGTTCGGGGTCTCTGGAAACACCATATATTTT.

This clonotype occurred many times. V is TRBV12-3 or TRBV12-4 and J is TRBJ2-3; 9 bases line up with TRBD2. Trimming at V came to 0 bases and at J to 5 bases, leaving 3 bases not matched to a gene. The CDR3 contains 15 residues. CDR3 residues: CASSLASGGQDTQYF. DNA of the CDR3: TGTGCCAGCAGTTTAGCTAGCGGGGGCCAAGATACGCAGTATTTT.

This clonotype was counted ten times or more. An end of the junction differs from the germline gene, which may be a read error. The chain employs TRBV20-1 and TRBJ2-1; 7 bases line up with TRBD2. This CDR3 contains 14 residues. Looked up from germline, CDR1 is DFQATT and CDR2 is SNEGSKA (reference sequence). The CDR3 is CSARELARSNEQFF. The CDR3 DNA reads TGTAGTGCTAGAGAACTAGCGAGGAGCAATGAGCAGTTCTTC.

This clonotype was counted many times. The chain has TRBV3-1 and TRBJ2-2, with 8 nucleotides matching TRBD2. Germline lookup yields CDR1 LGHDT and CDR2 YNNKEL (reference sequence). The ends lost 0 bases at V and 7 bases at J; junction bases unmatched: 13. The CDR3 covers 18 residues. The CDR3 region has the DNA TGTGCCAGCAGCCAAGAGAGCGGGGGCGCTCAGGTAGACGGGGAGCTGTTTTTT. Protein sequence: CASSQESGGAQVDGELFF.

This chain connects TRBV20-1 to TRBJ2-1, with a weak D call TRBD2 (6 bases). The germline V gene encodes CDR1 DFQATT and CDR2 SNEGSKA (reference sequence). The ends were cut back, 4 bases at V and 12 bases at J, with 22 bases in the middle. This CDR3 is built from 14 residues. The DNA of the CDR3 is TGCAGTGCTAACGGACTACAACTAGGTCATGGGCAGTTCTTC. Amino acid sequence: CSANGLQLGHGQFF.

In its sample, this clonotype was seen a few times. The gene calls are TRBV27 and TRBJ2-7, with unresolved D. The CDR3 is 12 amino acids. V lost 0 bases, J lost 3 bases, and 3 bases lay in between. Germline CDR1 MNHEY, CDR2 SMNVEV (reference sequence). Written as DNA, the CDR3 is TGTGCCAGCAGTTTATCCCTCTACGAGCAGTACTTC. Translated, it gives CASSLSLYEQYF.

A few counts support this clonotype. The chain is built from TRBV11-3 and TRBJ2-1, with D possibly TRBD2 on 5 matching bases. Germline assignment: CDR1 SGHNT and CDR2 YENEEA. The CDR3 runs 13 residues. Trimming cost V 4 bases and J 8 bases, with 12 bases left between them. This chain's CDR3 is CASSSRTFHEQFF. CDR3 DNA: TGTGCCAGCAGCTCCAGGACTTTCCATGAGCAGTTCTTC.

This clonotype was recorded many times. This chain connects TRBV7-2 to TRBJ1-6; D gene unclear. CDR3 length equals 14 residues. With 1 base removed from V and 7 bases from J, the gap between germline ends came to 8 bases. The germline V gene encodes CDR1 SGHTA and CDR2 FQGNSA. The CDR3: CASSLVRSNSPLHF. CDR3 nucleotides: TGTGCCAGCAGCTTAGTAAGGAGCAATTCACCCCTCCACTTT.

In its sample, this clonotype was seen many times. The rearrangement links TRBV7-2 to TRBJ1-1, with 9 bases matching TRBD1. The V segment lost 6 bases and the J segment 0 bases; nucleotides outside the gene matches: 2. CDR3 length equals 14 residues. Germline V gene lookup returns CDR1 SGHTA and CDR2 FQGNSA. CDR3 residues: CASRGQGMNTEAFF. Here the CDR3 DNA reads TGTGCCAGCAGAGGACAGGGGATGAACACTGAAGCTTTCTTT.

The chain uses TRBV6-5 and TRBJ2-3; D call uncertain. Germline CDR1 MNHEY, CDR2 SVGAGI. The CDR3 has 14 amino acids. The ends were cut back, 5 bases at V and 2 bases at J, with 11 bases in the middle. The chain's CDR3 is CASSPRPNTDTQYF. CDR3 sequence (DNA): TGTGCCAGCAGTCCCCGCCCGAACACAGATACGCAGTATTTT.

This sequence joins TRBV20-1 and TRBJ2-1; 9 positions match TRBD1. Germline CDR1 is DFQATT and CDR2 is SNEGSKA (reference sequence). With 4 bases clipped from V and 8 bases from J, the junction kept 9 bases outside the gene matches. The CDR3 loop spans 14 amino acids. The CDR3 region is CSAISGTGFHEQFF. The CDR3 DNA reads TGCAGTGCTATTTCCGGGACAGGGTTTCATGAGCAGTTCTTC.

DNA for the CDR3: TGTGCCTGGAGTTCAGTGGGCGGGAACACAGATACGCAGTATTTT. It translates to CAWSSVGGNTDTQYF. The gene calls are TRBV30 and TRBJ2-3; a weak D match, TRBD2 (6 bases). Trimming cost V 2 bases and J 2 bases, with 14 bases left between them. In germline, CDR1 is GTSNPN, CDR2 SVGIG (reference sequence). The CDR3 sequence is 15 residues long.

The chain has TRBV2 and TRBJ1-3; unclear D gene. The V and J ends lost 3 bases and 2 bases respectively, with 14 bases between them. CDR1 and CDR2 from the germline V gene are SNHLY and FYNNEI. This CDR3 comprises 16 residues. The CDR3 DNA reads as TGTGCCAGCAGTGAGTTAGGCCTTGGCGCTGGAAACACCATATATTTT. It yields the protein CASSELGLGAGNTIYF.

This clonotype was counted many times. The V and J genes are TRBV20-1 and TRBJ1-1; D unresolved. Germline V gene sequence: CDR1 DFQATT, CDR2 SNEGSKA (reference sequence). Trimming pared 8 bases from V and 5 bases from J, leaving 18 bases between. The CDR3 has 13 amino acids. The CDR3 reads CSIGKGIKTEAFF. The CDR3 DNA sequence: TGCAGTATAGGGAAAGGGATAAAAACTGAAGCTTTCTTT.

This clonotype occurred a few times. V gene TRBV29-1 combines with J gene TRBJ2-3, with 10 bases fitting TRBD2. The germline V gene encodes CDR1 SQVTM and CDR2 ANQGSEA. J gave up 3 bases and V 4 bases, and 13 bases lay outside the gene matches. The length of the CDR3 is 17 residues. The CDR3 sequence is CSVGRRSSGGFTDTQYF. CDR3 sequence (DNA): TGCAGCGTTGGGAGGAGGTCTAGCGGGGGTTTTACAGATACGCAGTATTTT.

By its share, this clonotype is medium-sized. The rearrangement joins TRBV20-1 to TRBJ1-1; D remains unclear. With 0 bases removed from V and 0 bases from J, the gap between germline ends came to 8 bases. Germline V gene sequence: CDR1 DFQATT, CDR2 SNEGSKA (reference sequence). CDR3 length: 14 residues. CDR3 protein: CSARDPNMNTEAFF. CDR3 DNA: TGCAGTGCTAGAGATCCGAACATGAACACTGAAGCTTTCTTT.

At least ten counts were recorded for this clonotype. The gene calls are TRBV7-2 and TRBJ1-6; a weak D match, TRBD1 (5 bases). V was pared by 5 bases and J by 9 bases, with 17 bases between. From germline, CDR1 is SGHTA and CDR2 FQGNSA. CDR3 length equals 15 residues. CDR3 nucleotide sequence: TGTGCCAGCAGCGGGCGACAGACCTTATCTTCACCCCTCCACTTT. This codes for CASSGRQTLSSPLHF.

This clonotype appeared many times. The gene calls are TRBV29-1 and TRBJ2-5, with 12 positions matching TRBD1. CDR3 length equals 14 residues. With V trimmed by 8 bases and J by 1 base, 5 bases remained unmatched. Germline CDR1 is SQVTM and CDR2 is ANQGSEA. The chain's CDR3 is CSSRDRGLQETQYF. The CDR3 DNA reads TGCAGCTCCCGGGACAGGGGGCTCCAAGAGACCCAGTACTTC.

This clonotype appeared many times. The rearrangement joins TRBV20-1 to TRBJ1-1; D possibly corresponds to TRBD1 (5 bases). CDR3 size: 16 residues. The germline gives CDR1 DFQATT, CDR2 SNEGSKA (reference sequence). V was shortened by 6 bases and J by 6 bases, with 26 bases between the two germline ends. CDR3 region: CSARFRSTEWGSEAFF. CDR3 sequence (DNA): TGCAGTGCGAGATTCAGATCGACAGAATGGGGGTCTGAAGCTTTCTTT.

This clonotype was seen repeatedly, ten times or more. CDR3 DNA sequence: TGTGCCAGCTGGGTTTCCCCCCTGGACAGCTATAATTCACCCCTCCACTTT. Amino acid sequence: CASWVSPLDSYNSPLHF. This rearrangement joins TRBV6-1 to TRBJ1-6, with D possibly TRBD1 on 6 matching bases. CDR1 and CDR2 (germline): MNHNS, SASEGT. The V end was cut by 8 bases, the J end by 3 bases, with 20 bases between. The CDR3 runs to 17 residues.

The chain carries TRBV19 and TRBJ1-5; D unclear. The germline gives CDR1 LNHDA, CDR2 SQIVND (reference sequence). The CDR3 contains 13 residues. V was shortened by 9 bases and J by 3 bases, with 12 bases between the two germline ends. CDR3 residues: CASLGGYNQPQHF. As DNA, the CDR3 is TGTGCCAGCCTGGGCGGGTACAATCAGCCCCAGCATTTT.

This clonotype was detected only a few times. V gene TRBV6-5 combines with J gene TRBJ2-5; D is undetermined. The germline V and J ends were trimmed by 8 bases and 5 bases, with 9 bases remaining between them. Germline values: CDR1 MNHEY, CDR2 SVGAGI. This CDR3 region has 11 residues. The CDR3 sequence is CASGEGETQYF. CDR3 in DNA: TGTGCCAGCGGGGAAGGGGAGACCCAGTACTTC.

This clonotype was seen more than once but under ten times. J is TRBJ2-3 and V is TRBV11-2; TRBD2 agrees at 8 bases. The V and J ends lost 5 bases and 6 bases, in that order; junction bases with no gene match: 13. The CDR3 length is 16 residues. CDR1 SGHAT and CDR2 FQNNGV come from the germline V gene. CDR3 loop: CASSRSSGLRLDTQYF. The CDR3, as DNA: TGTGCCAGCAGCCGATCTAGCGGGTTACGCCTCGATACGCAGTATTTT.